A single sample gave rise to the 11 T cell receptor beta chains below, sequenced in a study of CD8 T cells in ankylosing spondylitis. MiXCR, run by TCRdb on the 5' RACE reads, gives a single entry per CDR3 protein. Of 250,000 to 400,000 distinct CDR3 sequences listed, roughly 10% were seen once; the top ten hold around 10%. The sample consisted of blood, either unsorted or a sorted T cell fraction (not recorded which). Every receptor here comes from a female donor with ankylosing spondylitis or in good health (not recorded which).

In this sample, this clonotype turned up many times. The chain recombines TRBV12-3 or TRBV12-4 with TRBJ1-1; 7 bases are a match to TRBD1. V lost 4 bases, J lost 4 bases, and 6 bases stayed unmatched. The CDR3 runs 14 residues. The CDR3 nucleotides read TGTGCCAGCAGTTCCGACAGGGCGAGCACTGAAGCTTTCTTT. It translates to CASSSDRASTEAFF.

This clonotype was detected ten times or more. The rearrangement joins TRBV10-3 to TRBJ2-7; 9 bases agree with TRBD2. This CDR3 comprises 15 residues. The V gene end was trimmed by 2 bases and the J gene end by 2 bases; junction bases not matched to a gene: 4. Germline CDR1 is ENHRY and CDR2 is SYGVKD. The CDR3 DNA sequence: TGTGCCATCAGTGAGGGGGTAGCGGGAGCCTACGAGCAGTACTTC. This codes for CAISEGVAGAYEQYF.

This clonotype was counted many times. The CDR3 bases are TGTGCCACCAGTTTGGACAGGGGCTACTATGGCTACACCTTC. Its protein is CATSLDRGYYGYTF. The chain carries TRBV15 and TRBJ1-2; 9 nucleotides match TRBD1. There are 14 residues in the CDR3. Germline-derived CDR1 and CDR2 are LNHNV and YYDKDF (reference sequence). Trimming removed 6 bases from V and 3 bases from J; junction bases left unmatched: 5.

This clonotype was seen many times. The CDR3 sequence: CSALGLAGINEQFF. In DNA, the CDR3 is TGCAGTGCCCTGGGACTAGCGGGCATCAATGAGCAGTTCTTC. The chain recombines TRBV20-1 with TRBJ2-1; 12 bases map to TRBD2. The CDR3 has 14 amino acids. The trim removed 6 bases at V and 6 bases at J, leaving 6 bases unmatched. The V gene's germline CDR1 is DFQATT and CDR2 SNEGSKA (reference sequence).

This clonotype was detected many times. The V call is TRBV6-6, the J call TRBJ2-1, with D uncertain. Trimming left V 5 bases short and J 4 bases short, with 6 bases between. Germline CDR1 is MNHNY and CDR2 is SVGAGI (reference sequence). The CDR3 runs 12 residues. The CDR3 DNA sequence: TGTGCCAGCAGTCACACATACAATGAGCAGTTCTTC. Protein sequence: CASSHTYNEQFF.

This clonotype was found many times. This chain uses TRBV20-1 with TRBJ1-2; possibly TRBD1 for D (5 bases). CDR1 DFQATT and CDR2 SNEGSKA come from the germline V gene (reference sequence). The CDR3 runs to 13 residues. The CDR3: CSSRDPLNYGYTF. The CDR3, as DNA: TGCAGCTCCAGGGACCCTCTTAACTATGGCTACACCTTC.

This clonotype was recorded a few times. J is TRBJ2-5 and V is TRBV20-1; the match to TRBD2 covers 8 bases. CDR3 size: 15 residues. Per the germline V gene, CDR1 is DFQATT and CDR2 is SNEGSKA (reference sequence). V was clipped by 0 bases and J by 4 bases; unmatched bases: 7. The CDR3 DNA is TGCAGTGCTAGAGATAAGGCGGGAGGAAGAGAGACCCAGTACTTC. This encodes CSARDKAGGRETQYF.

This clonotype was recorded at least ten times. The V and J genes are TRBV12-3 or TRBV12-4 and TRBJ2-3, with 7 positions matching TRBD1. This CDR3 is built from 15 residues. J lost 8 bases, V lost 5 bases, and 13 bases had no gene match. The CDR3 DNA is TGTGCCAGCAGTCCCACTAGGGGGCCGAGACGTACGCAGTATTTT. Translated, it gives CASSPTRGPRRTQYF.

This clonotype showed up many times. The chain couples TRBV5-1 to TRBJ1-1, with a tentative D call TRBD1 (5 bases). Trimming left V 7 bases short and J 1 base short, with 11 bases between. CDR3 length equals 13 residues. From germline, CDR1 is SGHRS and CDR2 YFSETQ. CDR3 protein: CASRPDRNTEAFF. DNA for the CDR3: TGCGCCAGCCGCCCTGACAGGAACACTGAAGCTTTCTTT.

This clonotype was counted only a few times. As DNA, the CDR3 is TGTGCCAGCAGCCCAGGACAGGGGTTCCTAGGCATTCAGTACTTC. Its translation: CASSPGQGFLGIQYF. This chain uses TRBV7-9 with TRBJ2-4; 9 positions agree with TRBD1. CDR3 length: 15 residues. In germline, CDR1 is SEHNR, CDR2 FQNEAQ (reference sequence). With 5 bases clipped from V and 9 bases from J, the junction kept 11 bases outside the gene matches.

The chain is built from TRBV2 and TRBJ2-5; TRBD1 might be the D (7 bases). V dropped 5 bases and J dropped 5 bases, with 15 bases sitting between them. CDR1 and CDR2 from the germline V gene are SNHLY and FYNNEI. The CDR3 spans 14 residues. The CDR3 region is CASSRGTARETQYF. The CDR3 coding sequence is TGTGCCAGCAGTCGCGGGACAGCCAGGGAGACCCAGTACTTC.